This is a list of T cell receptor beta chains from one sample in a study of blood T cell repertoires in COVID-19. Sequenced by immunoSEQ multiplex PCR; TCRdb stores in-frame clones only, minus some. The sample carries approximately 200,000 clones, 65% to 85% recorded once. The sequenced sample consisted of peripheral blood. Source of these receptors: a woman aged 30 to 39 with acute or convalescent COVID-19. Both conserved end residues are part of each CDR3. A D gene is named only where the DNA matches it firmly. Rows give clone size only sometimes, using once, few, many, or a class for an expanded clone.

>once|TRBJ1-1|TRBV30|NA
TGTGCGAGCTTAGTGCCGTCGAACACTGAAGCTTTCTTT
CASLVPSNTEAFF
>NA|TRBJ1-6|TRBV28|NA
TGTGCCAGCAGTACCCTAGACGGCCTGAGCTCCTATAATTCACCCCTCCACTTT
CASSTLDGLSSYNSPLHF
>NA|TRBJ2-4|TRBV28|NA
TGTGCCAGCACTCAACAGAGAAACATTCAGTACTTC
CASTQQRNIQYF
>NA|TRBJ1-4|TRBV19|TRBD1
TGTGCCAGTAGTCCCGGCGGCAGGGGGGTTGAAAAACTGTTTTTT
CASSPGGRGVEKLFF
>NA|TRBJ1-6|TRBV30|TRBD1
TGTGCCTGGAGTTTAGGGGGCGGTTTGGCCCTCCACTTT
CAWSLGGGLALHF
>once|TRBJ2-1|TRBV13|NA
TGTGCCAGCAGCTTAATTTCCCTAGACAATGAGCAGTTCTTC
CASSLISLDNEQFF
>NA|TRBJ2-7|TRBV6-5|NA
TGTGCCAGCAGTTACTCGAGGAGCTCCTACGAGCAGTACTTC
CASSYSRSSYEQYF
>NA|TRBJ1-1|TRBV7-2|NA
TGTGCCAGCAGCTCAACAGGTTTGTCCACTGAAGCTTTCTTT
CASSSTGLSTEAFF
>NA|TRBJ2-2|TRBV4-1|TRBD1
TGCGCCAGCAGCCCGACAGGGAGTGGGACCGGGGAGCTGTTTTTT
CASSPTGSGTGELFF
>NA|TRBJ2-3|TRBV5-1|NA
TGCGCCAGCAGCTTGATTGGAGTGACAGATACGCAGTATTTT
CASSLIGVTDTQYF
>NA|TRBJ1-2|TRBV6-1|NA
TGTGCCAGCAGTGACCAAATCGGGAGCTATGGCTACACCTTC
CASSDQIGSYGYTF
>NA|TRBJ2-3|TRBV2|TRBD2
TGTGCCAGCGAAGAGACTAGCATCCCCACAGATACGCAGTATTTT
CASEETSIPTDTQYF
>NA|TRBJ2-7|TRBV7-2|TRBD2
TGTGCCAGCAGCTTAGGAGCGGGGGGATATTCCTACGAGCAGTACTTC
CASSLGAGGYSYEQYF
>NA|TRBJ2-1|TRBV5-4|NA
TGTGCCAGCAGCTCTTACAATGAGCAGTTCTTC
CASSSYNEQFF
>NA|TRBJ2-2|TRBV29-1|NA
TGCAGCGTTGAAGTTCCCGGCAGGGGGAACACCGGGGAGCTGTTTTTT
CSVEVPGRGNTGELFF
>NA|TRBJ2-5|TRBV5-5|NA
TGTGCCAGCAGCTATGTGGCCCAAGAGACCCAGTACTTC
CASSYVAQETQYF
>NA|TRBJ1-2|TRBV19|TRBD1
TGTGCCACTCAACCGCAGCGGGGGACAGGGGGCTATGGCTACACCTTC
CATQPQRGTGGYGYTF
>NA|TRBJ2-1|TRBV2|TRBD1
TGTGCCAGCACCAGTAGACAGGGAAACTTAAACAATGAGCAGTTCTTC
CASTSRQGNLNNEQFF
>NA|TRBJ1-1|TRBV3-1/TRBV3-2|NA
TGTGCCAGCAGCCAAGCCCACCAGGGGTCGGGGGCTTTCTTT
CASSQAHQGSGAFF
>NA|TRBJ2-2|TRBV18|TRBD2
TGTGCCAGCTCACTTCGCGGGAGTCGAGGCACCGGGGAGCTGTTTTTT
CASSLRGSRGTGELFF
>NA|TRBJ2-7|TRBV6-1|TRBD1
TGTGCCAGCAGTGATCCCCCGGACAGGGACTACGAGCAGTACTTC
CASSDPPDRDYEQYF
>NA|TRBJ1-5|TRBV28|NA
TGTGCCAGCAGTTTCTCAGGGGCCCCTCCAGCCCAGCATTTT
CASSFSGAPPAQHF
>NA|TRBJ2-7|TRBV19|NA
TGTGCCACCGGGACTCAGGGCTACGAGCAGTACTTC
CATGTQGYEQYF
>NA|TRBJ1-1|TRBV27|NA
TGTGCCAGCAGTTTGCTGGGGCCGGACACTGAAGCTTTCTTT
CASSLLGPDTEAFF
>NA|TRBJ2-4|TRBV5-6|TRBD2
TGTGCCAGCAGCCCAAGACTAGCGGGGGCTAAAAACATTCAGTACTTC
CASSPRLAGAKNIQYF
>NA|TRBJ2-5|TRBV13|TRBD2
TGTGCCAGCAGCTCCCAGACTAGCGGGAGGGGCGAGACCCAGTACTTC
CASSSQTSGRGETQYF
>few|TRBJ1-1|TRBV27|NA
TGTGCCAGCAGTTTATCGGTCGGGACAGAAGCTTTCTTT
CASSLSVGTEAFF
>few|TRBJ1-3|TRBV9|NA
TGTGCCAGCAGCGGTCGACAGGGAAACACCATATATTTT
CASSGRQGNTIYF
>NA|TRBJ2-7|TRBV19|TRBD1
TGTGCCAGTAGTATAGCCGGGACAGGGGGCTACGAGCAGTACTTC
CASSIAGTGGYEQYF
>few|TRBJ2-7|TRBV5-4|TRBD1
TGTGCCAGCAGCTCGGGACAGTCCTACGAGCAGTACTTC
CASSSGQSYEQYF
>few|TRBJ1-6|TRBV5-1|NA
TGCGCCAGCAGCCCTGTTCCCGGAGACCATTCACCCCTCCACTTT
CASSPVPGDHSPLHF
>once|TRBJ2-2|TRBV6-5|NA
TGTGCCAGCAGTCCGGGGAGAAACACCGGGGAGCTGTTTTTT
CASSPGRNTGELFF
>NA|TRBJ2-5|TRBV24-1|TRBD2
TGTGCCACCAGTGATGCGGGACTAGCGGGAGAGGGTCAAGAGACCCAGTACTTC
CATSDAGLAGEGQETQYF
>once|TRBJ2-1|TRBV7-9|NA
TGTGCCAGCAGCCTCCAGGGTAGCTCCTACAATGAGCAGTTCTTC
CASSLQGSSYNEQFF
>NA|TRBJ2-1|TRBV9|TRBD2
TGTGCCAGCAGCGTTGGTAGCGGGAGAGTTAATGAGCAGTTCTTC
CASSVGSGRVNEQFF
>NA|TRBJ1-4|TRBV28|NA
TGTGCCAGCAGTTTATCCAGCGACGTTGCAACTAATGAAAAACTGTTTTTT
CASSLSSDVATNEKLFF
>NA|TRBJ2-1|TRBV9|TRBD2
TGTGCCAGCAGCGTAGAACTAGCGGCCTACAATGAGCAGTTCTTC
CASSVELAAYNEQFF
>NA|TRBJ1-4|TRBV27|TRBD1
TGTGCCAGCAGCCTAGGGGGCTCTAATGAAAAACTGTTTTTT
CASSLGGSNEKLFF
>few|TRBJ2-2|TRBV11-2|NA
TGTGCCAGCAGCTACATGGCAGGGGCCGGGGAGCTGTTTTTT
CASSYMAGAGELFF
>NA|TRBJ2-7|TRBV25-1|TRBD1
TGTGCCAGCAGTCCTGCGGGACAGGGAGGGGAGCAGTACTTC
CASSPAGQGGEQYF
>few|TRBJ1-4|TRBV9|TRBD1
TGTGCCAGCAGCGGACCATTACAGGGGGCTTTCGAAAAACTGTTTTTT
CASSGPLQGAFEKLFF
>few|TRBJ2-1|TRBV7-2|NA
TGTGCCAGCAGCTTAAACAGGGGGGGTGAGCAGTTCTTC
CASSLNRGGEQFF
>few|TRBJ2-5|TRBV4-2|TRBD1
TGTGCCAGCAGTTCGCCGGGACAGGGTAGTGAGACCCAGTACTTC
CASSSPGQGSETQYF
>NA|TRBJ2-3|TRBV19|NA
TGTGCCAGTAGTAGACGGGACTTAAGCACAGATACGCAGTATTTT
CASSRRDLSTDTQYF
>NA|TRBJ1-1|TRBV19|NA
TGTGCCAGTAAAGGACAGCCGGGTATTCACACTGAAGCTTTCTTT
CASKGQPGIHTEAFF
>NA|TRBJ1-4|TRBV5-1|TRBD1
TGCGCCAGCACCACGACAGGGGGCTCAGAAAAACTGTTTTTT
CASTTTGGSEKLFF
>NA|TRBJ2-3|TRBV18|TRBD2
TGTGCCAGCTCACCACAGCGAGCGGGAGTCACAGATACGCAGTATTTT
CASSPQRAGVTDTQYF
>once|TRBJ1-2|TRBV5-6|NA
TGTGCCAGCAGCTTGGTCCAGGCTAACTATGGCTACACCTTC
CASSLVQANYGYTF
>NA|TRBJ1-2|TRBV7-9|NA
TGTGCCAGCAGCTTAGGATTTTCCTCAGGGGATGGCTACACCTTC
CASSLGFSSGDGYTF
>NA|TRBJ1-5|TRBV7-8|TRBD1
TGTGCCAGCAGCCCGATCGACAGGGTTAGCAATCAGCCCCAGCATTTT
CASSPIDRVSNQPQHF
>NA|TRBJ1-5|TRBV27|TRBD1
TGTGCCAGCCGCCACGGACAGGGGAAGCCCCAGCATTTT
CASRHGQGKPQHF
>NA|TRBJ2-5|TRBV29-1|NA
TGCAGCGTTGCTTCCACCGGGTTCCAACAAGAGACCCAGTACTTC
CSVASTGFQQETQYF
>NA|TRBJ1-1|TRBV30|TRBD1
TGTGCCTGGAGTCGACAGGGATTTACTGAAGCTTTCTTT
CAWSRQGFTEAFF
>NA|TRBJ1-1|TRBV6-5|NA
TGTGCCAGCAGTTACTCAGCCAGACAGGTGGTCACTGAAGCTTTCTTT
CASSYSARQVVTEAFF
>NA|TRBJ2-7|TRBV5-1|TRBD1
TGCGCCAGCAGCTTGGAAGGGACAGGGACCGACGAGCAGTACTTC
CASSLEGTGTDEQYF
>NA|TRBJ2-7|TRBV9|NA
TGTGCCAGCAGCGTAGAAGATTCAGGGCGTTACGAGCAGTACTTC
CASSVEDSGRYEQYF